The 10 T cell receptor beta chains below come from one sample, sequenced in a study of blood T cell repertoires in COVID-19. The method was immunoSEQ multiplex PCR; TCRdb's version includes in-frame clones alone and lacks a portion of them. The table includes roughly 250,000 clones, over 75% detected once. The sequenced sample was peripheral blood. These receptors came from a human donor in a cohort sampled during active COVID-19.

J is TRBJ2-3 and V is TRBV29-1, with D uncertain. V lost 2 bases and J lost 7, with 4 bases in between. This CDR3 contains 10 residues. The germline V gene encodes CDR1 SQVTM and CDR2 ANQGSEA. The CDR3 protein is CSVEINTQYF. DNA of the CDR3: TGCAGCGTTGAAATAAATACGCAGTATTTT.

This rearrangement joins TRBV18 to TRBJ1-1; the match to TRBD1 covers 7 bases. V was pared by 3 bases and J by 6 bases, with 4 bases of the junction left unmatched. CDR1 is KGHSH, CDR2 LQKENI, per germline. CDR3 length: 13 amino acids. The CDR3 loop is CASSPRGISEAFF. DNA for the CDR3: TGTGCCAGCTCACCCAGGGGGATCTCTGAAGCTTTCTTT.

The CDR3 DNA is TGTGCCAGCAGTCGCAGACCGGGACAGGGGTGGGAAAAACTGTTTTTT. This translates into CASSRRPGQGWEKLFF. V is TRBV27 and J is TRBJ1-4; TRBD1 agrees at 10 bases. With 5 bases clipped from V and 8 bases from J, the junction kept 11 bases outside the gene matches. The CDR3 has 16 residues. Per germline, CDR1 MNHEY and CDR2 SMNVEV (reference sequence).

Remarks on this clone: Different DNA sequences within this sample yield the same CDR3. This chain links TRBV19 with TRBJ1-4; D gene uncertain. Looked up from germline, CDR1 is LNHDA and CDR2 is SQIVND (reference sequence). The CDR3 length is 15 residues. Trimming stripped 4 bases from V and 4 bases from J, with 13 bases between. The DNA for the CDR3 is TGTGCCAGTAGTAGCCCGCGGGGTAATAATGAAAAACTGTTTTTT. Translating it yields CASSSPRGNNEKLFF.

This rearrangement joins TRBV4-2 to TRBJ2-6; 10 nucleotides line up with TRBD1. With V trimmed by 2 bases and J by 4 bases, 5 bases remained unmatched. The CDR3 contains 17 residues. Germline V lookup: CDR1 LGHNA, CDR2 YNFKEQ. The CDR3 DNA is TGTGCCAGCAGCCAACCCGGGACAGGGGACGGGGCCAACGTCCTGACTTTC. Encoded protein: CASSQPGTGDGANVLTF.

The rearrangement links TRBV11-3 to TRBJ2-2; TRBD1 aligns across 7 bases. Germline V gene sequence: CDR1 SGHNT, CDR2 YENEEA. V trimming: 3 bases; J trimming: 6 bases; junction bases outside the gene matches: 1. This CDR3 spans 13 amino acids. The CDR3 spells CASSFQGAGELFF. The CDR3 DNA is TGTGCCAGCAGCTTTCAGGGGGCCGGGGAGCTGTTTTTT.

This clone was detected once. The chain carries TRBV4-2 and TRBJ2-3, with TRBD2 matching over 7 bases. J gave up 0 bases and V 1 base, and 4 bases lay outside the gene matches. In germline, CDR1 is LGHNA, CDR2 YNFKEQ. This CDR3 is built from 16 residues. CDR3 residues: CASSQVGSGSTDTQYF. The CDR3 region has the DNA TGTGCCAGCAGCCAAGTCGGTAGCGGGAGCACAGATACGCAGTATTTT.

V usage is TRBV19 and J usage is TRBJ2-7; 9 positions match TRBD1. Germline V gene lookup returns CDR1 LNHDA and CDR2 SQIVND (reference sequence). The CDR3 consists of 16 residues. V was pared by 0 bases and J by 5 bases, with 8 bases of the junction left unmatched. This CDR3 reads CASSIDFGTGKHEQYF. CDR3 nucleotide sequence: TGTGCCAGTAGTATAGATTTTGGGACAGGGAAGCACGAGCAGTACTTC.

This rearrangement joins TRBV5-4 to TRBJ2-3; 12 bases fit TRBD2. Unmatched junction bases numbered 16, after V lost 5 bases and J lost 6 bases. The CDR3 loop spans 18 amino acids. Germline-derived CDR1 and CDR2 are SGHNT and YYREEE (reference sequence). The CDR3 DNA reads TGTGCCAGCAGTACAGGGTTTATTCTAGCGGGGGGGCTCGATACGCAGTATTTT. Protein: CASSTGFILAGGLDTQYF.

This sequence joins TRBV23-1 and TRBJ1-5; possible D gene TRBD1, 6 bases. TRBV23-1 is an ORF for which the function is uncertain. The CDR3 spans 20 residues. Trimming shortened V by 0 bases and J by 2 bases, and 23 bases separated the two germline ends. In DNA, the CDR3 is TGCGCCAGCAGTCAATCTGAAGGGGGGGCCCAGGGACTTCGCAATCAGCCCCAGCATTTT. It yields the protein CASSQSEGGAQGLRNQPQHF.